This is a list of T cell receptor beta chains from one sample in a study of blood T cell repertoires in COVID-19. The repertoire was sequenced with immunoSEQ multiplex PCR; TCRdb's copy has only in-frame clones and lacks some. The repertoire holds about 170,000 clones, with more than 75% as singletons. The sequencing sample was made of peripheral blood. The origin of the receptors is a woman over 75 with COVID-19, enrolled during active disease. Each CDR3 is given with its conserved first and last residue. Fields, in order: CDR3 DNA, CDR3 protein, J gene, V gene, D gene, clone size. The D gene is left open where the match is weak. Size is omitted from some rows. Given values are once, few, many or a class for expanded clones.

cdr3_nt: TGTGCCAGCAGTTTTGACAGGGACACTGAAGCTTTCTTT
cdr3_aa: CASSFDRDTEAFF
j_call: TRBJ1-1
v_call: TRBV12-3/TRBV12-4
d_call: TRBD1
clone_size: NA

cdr3_nt: TGCGCCAGCAGCTTACAGGACGCTAATTCACCCCTCCACTTT
cdr3_aa: CASSLQDANSPLHF
j_call: TRBJ1-6
v_call: TRBV5-1
d_call: NA
clone_size: NA

cdr3_nt: TGTGCCAGTAGTGTGTCAGGGGCCGGTCAGCCCCAGCATTTT
cdr3_aa: CASSVSGAGQPQHF
j_call: TRBJ1-5
v_call: TRBV19
d_call: NA
clone_size: NA

cdr3_nt: TGTGCCAGCAATTCGGGGAATGGTGGCTACACCTTC
cdr3_aa: CASNSGNGGYTF
j_call: TRBJ1-2
v_call: TRBV28
d_call: NA
clone_size: NA

cdr3_nt: TGTGCCAGCAGCTCGTATAGCGGGGGCGGGGCCAACGTCCTGACTTTC
cdr3_aa: CASSSYSGGGANVLTF
j_call: TRBJ2-6
v_call: TRBV11-2
d_call: TRBD2
clone_size: NA

cdr3_nt: TGTGCCAGCAGTAGGGGAAGGAACACTGAAGCTTTCTTT
cdr3_aa: CASSRGRNTEAFF
j_call: TRBJ1-1
v_call: TRBV2
d_call: NA
clone_size: NA

cdr3_nt: TGTGCCAGTAGTATAGGGACTAGCGGGGTCCTCTACAATGAGCAGTTCTTC
cdr3_aa: CASSIGTSGVLYNEQFF
j_call: TRBJ2-1
v_call: TRBV19
d_call: TRBD2
clone_size: NA

cdr3_nt: TGTGCCAGCAGTTTCCAGGGAAACTATGGCTACACCTTC
cdr3_aa: CASSFQGNYGYTF
j_call: TRBJ1-2
v_call: TRBV12-3/TRBV12-4
d_call: NA
clone_size: NA

cdr3_nt: TGTGCCAGCAGTGAAGCAGTCGGGCAGGGGGGCTTTCAGCCCCAGCATTTT
cdr3_aa: CASSEAVGQGGFQPQHF
j_call: TRBJ1-5
v_call: TRBV6-1
d_call: TRBD1
clone_size: once

cdr3_nt: TGTGCCAGCAGTGAAAACAGGGGCCGAGGGGGCTACACCTTC
cdr3_aa: CASSENRGRGGYTF
j_call: TRBJ1-2
v_call: TRBV6-4
d_call: TRBD1
clone_size: NA

cdr3_nt: TGTGCCAGCAGCCCAACGAAACAGGGGGAAGGTGGCTACACCTTC
cdr3_aa: CASSPTKQGEGGYTF
j_call: TRBJ1-2
v_call: TRBV3-1/TRBV3-2
d_call: TRBD1
clone_size: NA

cdr3_nt: TGCGCCAGCAGCCAAGAGACAGGGCCTTTCCAAGCTTTCTTT
cdr3_aa: CASSQETGPFQAFF
j_call: TRBJ1-1
v_call: TRBV4-3
d_call: TRBD1
clone_size: NA

cdr3_nt: TGTGCCAGCAGCCAATGGGGAGTCGGCACAGATACGCAGTATTTT
cdr3_aa: CASSQWGVGTDTQYF
j_call: TRBJ2-3
v_call: TRBV16
d_call: NA
clone_size: NA

cdr3_nt: TGTGCCAGCAGCCCGGGGTACCATGAGCAGTTCTTC
cdr3_aa: CASSPGYHEQFF
j_call: TRBJ2-1
v_call: TRBV28
d_call: NA
clone_size: NA

cdr3_nt: TGTGCCAGCACCATAGGACTAGCGGGTGACACAGATACGCAGTATTTT
cdr3_aa: CASTIGLAGDTDTQYF
j_call: TRBJ2-3
v_call: TRBV5-5
d_call: TRBD2
clone_size: NA

cdr3_nt: TGTGCCAGCAAGAAGGGAGGGGCAAGCTCTGGAAACACCATATATTTT
cdr3_aa: CASKKGGASSGNTIYF
j_call: TRBJ1-3
v_call: TRBV28
d_call: NA
clone_size: NA

cdr3_nt: TGTGCCAGCAGCTCAGGACAGGGTAGTCAGCCCCAGCATTTT
cdr3_aa: CASSSGQGSQPQHF
j_call: TRBJ1-5
v_call: TRBV5-8
d_call: TRBD1
clone_size: NA

cdr3_nt: TGTGCCAGCAGTGAACGAGGACAGGGTACAGATACGCAGTATTTT
cdr3_aa: CASSERGQGTDTQYF
j_call: TRBJ2-3
v_call: TRBV6-1
d_call: TRBD1
clone_size: NA

cdr3_nt: TGTGCCATCAGTGAGCGCCCTCCGGGACAAAATAACTATGGCTACACCTTC
cdr3_aa: CAISERPPGQNNYGYTF
j_call: TRBJ1-2
v_call: TRBV10-3
d_call: NA
clone_size: NA

cdr3_nt: TGTGCCAGCAGCTTAGGGGACAGATCCCAGCATTTT
cdr3_aa: CASSLGDRSQHF
j_call: TRBJ1-5
v_call: TRBV7-9
d_call: TRBD1
clone_size: NA

cdr3_nt: TGTGCCAGCAGTAACTCCAGGGGGCCCCAAGAGACCCAGTACTTC
cdr3_aa: CASSNSRGPQETQYF
j_call: TRBJ2-5
v_call: TRBV6-5
d_call: TRBD1
clone_size: NA

cdr3_nt: TGTGCCAGCAGCCCCGGGACATCAACTAATGAAAAACTGTTTTTT
cdr3_aa: CASSPGTSTNEKLFF
j_call: TRBJ1-4
v_call: TRBV5-8
d_call: NA
clone_size: NA

cdr3_nt: TGTGCCAGCAGTCCCCATGGCGGCGAGCAGTACTTC
cdr3_aa: CASSPHGGEQYF
j_call: TRBJ2-7
v_call: TRBV28
d_call: NA
clone_size: NA

cdr3_nt: TGTGCCAGCAGTTACGAGGCCCCCTATTATCAGCCCCAGCATTTT
cdr3_aa: CASSYEAPYYQPQHF
j_call: TRBJ1-5
v_call: TRBV6-2/TRBV6-3
d_call: NA
clone_size: NA

cdr3_nt: TGTGCCAGCAGCCGGCTGGCCTACGAGCAGTACTTC
cdr3_aa: CASSRLAYEQYF
j_call: TRBJ2-7
v_call: TRBV3-1/TRBV3-2
d_call: NA
clone_size: NA

cdr3_nt: TGCGCCAGCAGGACCGGGTTGGTCGACTATGGCTACACCTTC
cdr3_aa: CASRTGLVDYGYTF
j_call: TRBJ1-2
v_call: TRBV5-1
d_call: NA
clone_size: NA

cdr3_nt: TGCGCCAGCAGCTTGGCCTCTAGCGGGAGCTTCACCGGGGAGCTGTTTTTT
cdr3_aa: CASSLASSGSFTGELFF
j_call: TRBJ2-2
v_call: TRBV5-1
d_call: TRBD2
clone_size: few